The T cell receptor beta chain under discussion was sequenced for a study of molecular identifiers for immune sequencing clone quantification. TCRdb re-called the PCR reads with MiXCR, one entry per CDR3 protein. Of 550,000 to 750,000 distinct CDR3 sequences listed, 20% are singletons. V was pared by 7 bases and J by 4 bases, with 8 bases of the junction left unmatched. This CDR3 contains 13 residues. Germline V gives CDR1 SQVTM, CDR2 ANQGSEA. This clonotype was observed many times. The chain is built from TRBV29-1 and TRBJ2-7, with 9 bases matching TRBD2. Specimen: naive CD8+ T cells from blood, with Jurkat cell RNA spiked in. As for subset: FACS-sorted CD8+CD4-CCR7+CD45RA+ naive T cells. This clonotype was obtained from a human donor in good health. Some libraries in this study had Jurkat cell RNA spiked in. The CDR3 nucleotides are TGCAGCGCCGGTAGCGGGAGACTGTACGAGCAGTACTTC. Protein sequence: CSAGSGRLYEQYF.